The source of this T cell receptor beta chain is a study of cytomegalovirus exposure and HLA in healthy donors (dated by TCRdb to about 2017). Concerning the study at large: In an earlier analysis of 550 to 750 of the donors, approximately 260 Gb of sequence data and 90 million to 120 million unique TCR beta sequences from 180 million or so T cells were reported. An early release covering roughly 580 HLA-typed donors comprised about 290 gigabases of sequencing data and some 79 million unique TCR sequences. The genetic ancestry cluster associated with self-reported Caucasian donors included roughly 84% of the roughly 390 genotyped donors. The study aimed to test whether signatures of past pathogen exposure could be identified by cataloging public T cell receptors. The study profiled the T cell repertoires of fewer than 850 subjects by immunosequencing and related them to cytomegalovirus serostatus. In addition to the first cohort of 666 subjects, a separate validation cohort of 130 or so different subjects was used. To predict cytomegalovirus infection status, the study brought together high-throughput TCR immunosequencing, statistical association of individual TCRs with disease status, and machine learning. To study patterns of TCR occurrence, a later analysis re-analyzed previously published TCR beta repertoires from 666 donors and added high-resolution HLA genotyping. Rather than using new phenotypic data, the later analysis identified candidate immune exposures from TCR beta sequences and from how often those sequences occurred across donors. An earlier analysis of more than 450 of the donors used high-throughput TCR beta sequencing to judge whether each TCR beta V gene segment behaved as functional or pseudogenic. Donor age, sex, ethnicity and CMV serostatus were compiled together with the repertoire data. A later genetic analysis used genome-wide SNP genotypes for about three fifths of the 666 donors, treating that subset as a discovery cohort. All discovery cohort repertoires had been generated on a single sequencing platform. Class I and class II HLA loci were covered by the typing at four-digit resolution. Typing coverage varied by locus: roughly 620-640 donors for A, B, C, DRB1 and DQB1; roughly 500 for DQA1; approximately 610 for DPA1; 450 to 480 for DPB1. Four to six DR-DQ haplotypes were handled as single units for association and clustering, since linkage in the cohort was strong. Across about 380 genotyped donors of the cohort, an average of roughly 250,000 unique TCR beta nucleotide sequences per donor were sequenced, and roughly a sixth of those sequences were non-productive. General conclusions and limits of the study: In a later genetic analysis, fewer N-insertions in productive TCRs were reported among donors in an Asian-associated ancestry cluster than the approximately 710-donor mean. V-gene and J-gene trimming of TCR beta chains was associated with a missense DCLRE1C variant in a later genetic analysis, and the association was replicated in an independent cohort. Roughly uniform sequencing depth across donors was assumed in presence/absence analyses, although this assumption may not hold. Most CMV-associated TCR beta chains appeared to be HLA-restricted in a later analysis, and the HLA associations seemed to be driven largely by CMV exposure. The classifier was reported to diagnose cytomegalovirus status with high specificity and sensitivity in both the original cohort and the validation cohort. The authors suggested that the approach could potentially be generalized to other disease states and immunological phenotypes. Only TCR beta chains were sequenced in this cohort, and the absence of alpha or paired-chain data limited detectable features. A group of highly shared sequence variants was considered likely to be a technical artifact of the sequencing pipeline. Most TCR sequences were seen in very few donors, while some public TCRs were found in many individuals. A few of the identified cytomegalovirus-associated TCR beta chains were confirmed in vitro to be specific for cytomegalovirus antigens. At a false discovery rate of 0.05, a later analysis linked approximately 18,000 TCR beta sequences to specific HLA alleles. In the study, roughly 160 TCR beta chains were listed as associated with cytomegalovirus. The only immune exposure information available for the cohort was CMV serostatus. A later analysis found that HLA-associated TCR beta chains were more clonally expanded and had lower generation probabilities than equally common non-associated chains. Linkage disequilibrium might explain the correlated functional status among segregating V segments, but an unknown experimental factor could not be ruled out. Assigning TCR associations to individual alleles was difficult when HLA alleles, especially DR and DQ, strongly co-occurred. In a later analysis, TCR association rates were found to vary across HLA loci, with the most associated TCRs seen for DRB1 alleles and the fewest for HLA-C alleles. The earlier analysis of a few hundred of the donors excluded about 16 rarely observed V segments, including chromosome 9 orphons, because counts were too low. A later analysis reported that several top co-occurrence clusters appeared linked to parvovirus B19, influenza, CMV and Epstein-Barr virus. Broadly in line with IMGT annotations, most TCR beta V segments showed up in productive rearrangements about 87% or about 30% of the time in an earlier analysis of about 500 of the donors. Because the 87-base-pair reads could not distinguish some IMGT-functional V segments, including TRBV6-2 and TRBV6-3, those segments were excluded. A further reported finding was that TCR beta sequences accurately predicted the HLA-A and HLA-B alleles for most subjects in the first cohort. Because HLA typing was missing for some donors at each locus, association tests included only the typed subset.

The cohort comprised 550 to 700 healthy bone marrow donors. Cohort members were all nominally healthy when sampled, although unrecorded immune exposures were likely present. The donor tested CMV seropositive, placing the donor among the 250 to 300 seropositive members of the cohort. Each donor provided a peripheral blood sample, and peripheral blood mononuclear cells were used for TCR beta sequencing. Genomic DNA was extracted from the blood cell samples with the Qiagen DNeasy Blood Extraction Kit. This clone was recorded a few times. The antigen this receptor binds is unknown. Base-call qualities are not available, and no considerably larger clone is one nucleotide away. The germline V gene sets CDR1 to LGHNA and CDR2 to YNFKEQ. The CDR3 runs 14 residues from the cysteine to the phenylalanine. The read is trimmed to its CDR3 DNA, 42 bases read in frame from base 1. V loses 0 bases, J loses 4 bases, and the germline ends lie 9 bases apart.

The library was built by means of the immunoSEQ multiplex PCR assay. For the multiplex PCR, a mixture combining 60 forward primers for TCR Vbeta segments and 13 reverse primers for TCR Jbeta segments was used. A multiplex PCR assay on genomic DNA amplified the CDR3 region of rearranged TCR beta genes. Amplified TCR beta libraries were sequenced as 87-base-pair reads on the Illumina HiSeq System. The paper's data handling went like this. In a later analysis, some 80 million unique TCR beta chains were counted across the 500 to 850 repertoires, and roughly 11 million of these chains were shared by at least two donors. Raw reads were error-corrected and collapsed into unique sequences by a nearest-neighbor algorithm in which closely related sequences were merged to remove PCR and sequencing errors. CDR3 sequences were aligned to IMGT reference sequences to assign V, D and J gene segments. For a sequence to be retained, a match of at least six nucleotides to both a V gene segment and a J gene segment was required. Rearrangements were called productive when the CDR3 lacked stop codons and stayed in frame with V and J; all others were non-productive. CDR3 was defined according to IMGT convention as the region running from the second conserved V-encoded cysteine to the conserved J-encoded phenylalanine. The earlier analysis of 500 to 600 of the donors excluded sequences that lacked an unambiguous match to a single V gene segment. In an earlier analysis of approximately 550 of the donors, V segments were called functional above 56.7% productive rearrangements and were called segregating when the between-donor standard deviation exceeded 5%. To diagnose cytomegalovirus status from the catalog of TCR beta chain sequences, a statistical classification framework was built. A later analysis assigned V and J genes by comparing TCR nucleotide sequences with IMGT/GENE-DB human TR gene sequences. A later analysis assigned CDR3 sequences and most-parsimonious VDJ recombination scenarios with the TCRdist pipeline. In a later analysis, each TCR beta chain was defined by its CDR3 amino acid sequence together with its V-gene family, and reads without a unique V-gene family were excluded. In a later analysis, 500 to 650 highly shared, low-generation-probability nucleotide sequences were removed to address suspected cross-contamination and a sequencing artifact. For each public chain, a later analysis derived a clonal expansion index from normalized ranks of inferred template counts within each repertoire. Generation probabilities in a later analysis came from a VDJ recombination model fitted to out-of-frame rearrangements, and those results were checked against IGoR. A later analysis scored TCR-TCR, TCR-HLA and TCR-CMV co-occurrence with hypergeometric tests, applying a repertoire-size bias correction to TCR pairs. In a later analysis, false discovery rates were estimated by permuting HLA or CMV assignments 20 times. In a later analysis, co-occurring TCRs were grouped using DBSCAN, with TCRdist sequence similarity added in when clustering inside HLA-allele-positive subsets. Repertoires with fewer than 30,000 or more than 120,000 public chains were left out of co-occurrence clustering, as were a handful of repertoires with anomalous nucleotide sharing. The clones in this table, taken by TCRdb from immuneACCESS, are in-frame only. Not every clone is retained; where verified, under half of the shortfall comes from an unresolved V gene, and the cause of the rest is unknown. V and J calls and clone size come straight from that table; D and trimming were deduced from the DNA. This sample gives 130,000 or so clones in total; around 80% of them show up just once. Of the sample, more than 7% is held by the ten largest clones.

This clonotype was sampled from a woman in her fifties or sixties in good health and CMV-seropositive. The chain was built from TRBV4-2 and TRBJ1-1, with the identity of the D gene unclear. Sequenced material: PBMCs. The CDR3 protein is CASSQDRLVTEAFF. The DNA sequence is TGTGCCAGCAGCCAAGACCGGTTAGTCACTGAAGCTTTCTTT.